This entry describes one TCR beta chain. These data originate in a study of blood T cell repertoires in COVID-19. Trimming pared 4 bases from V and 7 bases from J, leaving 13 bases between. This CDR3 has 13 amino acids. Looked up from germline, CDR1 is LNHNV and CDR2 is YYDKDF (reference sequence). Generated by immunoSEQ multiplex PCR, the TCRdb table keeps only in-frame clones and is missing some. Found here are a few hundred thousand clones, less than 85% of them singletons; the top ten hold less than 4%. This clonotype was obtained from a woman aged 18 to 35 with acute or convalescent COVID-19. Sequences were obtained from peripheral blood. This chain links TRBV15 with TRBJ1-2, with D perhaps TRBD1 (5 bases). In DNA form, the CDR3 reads TGTGCCACCAGCACACCAACAGGAACTGGCTACACCTTC. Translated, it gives CATSTPTGTGYTF.